This T cell receptor (beta chain) comes out of a study of cytomegalovirus exposure and HLA in healthy donors. About the research overall: From donors who were HLA-typed, an early data release held 80 million to 85 million unique TCRs.

Study-level points and caveats: Later on, a genetic analysis was performed. It linked a missense variant in DCLRE1C with V- and J-gene trimming of TCR beta.

Concerning this clone: Its antigen remains unidentified.

This PCR relied on a set of 60 Vbeta primers and 13 Jbeta primers. Sequencing was performed with immunoSEQ multiplex PCR; in TCRdb, only in-frame clones are kept and a portion is missing. Of approximately 93,000 clones listed, 82% are singletons. V lost 8 bases to trimming and J lost 6 bases, with 18 bases between them. The CDR3 has 14 residues. The germline V gene has CDR1 SEHNR and CDR2 FQNEAQ (reference sequence). The V call is TRBV7-9, the J call TRBJ2-3; possible D gene TRBD2, 6 bases. Source material: PBMCs. The sequence was collected from a middle-aged man in good health and CMV-seronegative. The CDR3 protein is CASSGGVLGDTQYF. DNA of the CDR3: TGTGCCAGCTCTGGCGGGGTCCTCGGGGATACGCAGTATTTT.